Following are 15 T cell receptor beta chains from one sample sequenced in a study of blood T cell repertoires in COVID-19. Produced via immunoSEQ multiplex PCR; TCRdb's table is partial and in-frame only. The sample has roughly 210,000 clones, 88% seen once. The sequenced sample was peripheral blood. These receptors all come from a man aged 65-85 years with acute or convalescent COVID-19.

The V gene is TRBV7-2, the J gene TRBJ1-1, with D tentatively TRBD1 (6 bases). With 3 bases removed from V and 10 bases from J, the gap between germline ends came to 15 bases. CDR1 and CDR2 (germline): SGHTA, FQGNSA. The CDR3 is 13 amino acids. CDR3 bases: TGTGCCAGCAGCTTGGCAGACTTAGGGGGAGCTTTCTTT. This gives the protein CASSLADLGGAFF.

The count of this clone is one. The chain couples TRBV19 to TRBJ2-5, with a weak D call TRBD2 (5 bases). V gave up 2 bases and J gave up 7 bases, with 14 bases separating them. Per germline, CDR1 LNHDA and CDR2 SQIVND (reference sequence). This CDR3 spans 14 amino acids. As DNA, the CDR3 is TGTGCCAGTAGTATATACGGGGAAGAGTGGACCCAGTACTTC. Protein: CASSIYGEEWTQYF.

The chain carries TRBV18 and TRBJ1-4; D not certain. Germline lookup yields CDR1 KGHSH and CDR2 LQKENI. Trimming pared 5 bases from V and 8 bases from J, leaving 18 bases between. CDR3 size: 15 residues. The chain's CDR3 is CASSSRAGFDEKLFF. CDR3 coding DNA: TGTGCCAGCTCATCTAGAGCGGGGTTCGACGAAAAACTGTTTTTT.

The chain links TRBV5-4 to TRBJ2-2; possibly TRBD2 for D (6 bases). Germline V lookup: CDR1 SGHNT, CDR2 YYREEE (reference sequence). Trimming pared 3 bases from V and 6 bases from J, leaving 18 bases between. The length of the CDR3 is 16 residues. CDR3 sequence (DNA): TGTGCCAGCAGCTGGGGAGTCGGGAGTGCCCCCGGGGAGCTGTTTTTT. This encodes CASSWGVGSAPGELFF. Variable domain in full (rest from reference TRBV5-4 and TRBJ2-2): ETGVTQSPTHLIKTRGQQVTLRCSSQSGHNTVSWYQQALGQGPQFIFQYYREEENGRGNFPPRFSGLQFPNYSSELNVNALELDDSALYLCASSWGVGSAPGELFFGEGSRLTVL.

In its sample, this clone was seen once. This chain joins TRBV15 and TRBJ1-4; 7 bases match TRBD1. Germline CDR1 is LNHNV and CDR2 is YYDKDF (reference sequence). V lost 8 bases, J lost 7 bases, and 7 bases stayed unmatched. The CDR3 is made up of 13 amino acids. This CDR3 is CATSNRGGEKLFF. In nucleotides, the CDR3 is TGTGCCACCTCGAACAGGGGAGGTGAAAAACTGTTTTTT. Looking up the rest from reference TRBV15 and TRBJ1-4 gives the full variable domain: DAMVIQNPRYQVTQFGKPVTLSCSQTLNHNVMYWYQQKSSQAPKLLFHYYDKDFNNEADTPDNFQSRRPNTSFCFLDIRSPGLGDTAMYLCATSNRGGEKLFFGSGTQLSVL.

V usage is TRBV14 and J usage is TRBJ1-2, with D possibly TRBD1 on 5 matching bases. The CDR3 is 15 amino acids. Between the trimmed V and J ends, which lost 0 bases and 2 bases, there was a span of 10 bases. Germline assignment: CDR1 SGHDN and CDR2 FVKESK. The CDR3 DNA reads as TGTGCCAGCAGCCAAGAAGGAGGGGCGAACTATGGCTACACCTTC. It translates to CASSQEGGANYGYTF.

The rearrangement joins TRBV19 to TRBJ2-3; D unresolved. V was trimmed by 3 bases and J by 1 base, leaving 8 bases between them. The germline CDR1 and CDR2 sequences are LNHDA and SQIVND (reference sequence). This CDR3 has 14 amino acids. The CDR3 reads CASSMRGGTDTQYF. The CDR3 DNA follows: TGTGCCAGTAGTATGCGCGGCGGCACAGATACGCAGTATTTT.

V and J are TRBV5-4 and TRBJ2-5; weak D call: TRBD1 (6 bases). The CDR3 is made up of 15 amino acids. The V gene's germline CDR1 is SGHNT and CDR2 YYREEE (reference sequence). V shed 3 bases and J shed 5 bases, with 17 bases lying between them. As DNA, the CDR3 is TGTGCCAGCAGCTCCGGGACACCCCTCGGGGAGACCCAGTACTTC. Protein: CASSSGTPLGETQYF.

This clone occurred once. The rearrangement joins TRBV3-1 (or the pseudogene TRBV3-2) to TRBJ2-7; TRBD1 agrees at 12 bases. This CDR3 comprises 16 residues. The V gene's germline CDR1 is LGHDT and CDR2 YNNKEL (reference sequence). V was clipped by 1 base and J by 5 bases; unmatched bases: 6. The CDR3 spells CASSQAAGTGGDEQYF. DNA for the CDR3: TGTGCCAGCAGCCAAGCGGCCGGGACAGGGGGCGACGAGCAGTACTTC.

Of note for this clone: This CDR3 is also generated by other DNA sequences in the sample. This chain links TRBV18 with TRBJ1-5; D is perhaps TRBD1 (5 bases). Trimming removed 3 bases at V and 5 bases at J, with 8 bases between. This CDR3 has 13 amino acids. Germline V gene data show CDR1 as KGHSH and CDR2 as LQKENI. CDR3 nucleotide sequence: TGTGCCAGCTCACCTGGCAGGGATCAGCCCCAGCATTTT. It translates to CASSPGRDQPQHF.

The CDR3 DNA is TGTGCCAGTAGGTCTCCAGATGGCTACACCTTC. Its translation: CASRSPDGYTF. This chain uses TRBV19 with TRBJ1-2; D call uncertain. The CDR3 is 11 amino acids. Trimming removed 6 bases at V and 6 bases at J, with 8 bases between. The germline gives CDR1 LNHDA, CDR2 SQIVND (reference sequence).

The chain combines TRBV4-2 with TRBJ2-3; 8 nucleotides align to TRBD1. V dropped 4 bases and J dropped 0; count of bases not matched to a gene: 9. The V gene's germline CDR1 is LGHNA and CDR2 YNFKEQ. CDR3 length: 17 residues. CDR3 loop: CASSPGTGRPSTDTQYF. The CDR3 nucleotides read TGTGCCAGCAGCCCCGGGACAGGCCGCCCGAGCACAGATACGCAGTATTTT.

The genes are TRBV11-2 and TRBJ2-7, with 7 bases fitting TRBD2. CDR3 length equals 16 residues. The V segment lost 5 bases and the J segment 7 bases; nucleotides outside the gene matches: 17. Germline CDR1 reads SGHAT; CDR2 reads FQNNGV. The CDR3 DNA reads TGTGCCAGCAGCCTCTCCGGGGGGACTGAGCTAAGGGAGCAGTACTTC. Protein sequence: CASSLSGGTELREQYF.

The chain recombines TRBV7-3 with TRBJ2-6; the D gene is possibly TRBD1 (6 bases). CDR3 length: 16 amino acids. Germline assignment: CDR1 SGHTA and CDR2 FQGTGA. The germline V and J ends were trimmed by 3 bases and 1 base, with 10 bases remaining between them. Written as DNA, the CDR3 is TGTGCCAGCAGCTTGAAACAGGGTTCTGGGGCCAACGTCCTGACTTTC. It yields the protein CASSLKQGSGANVLTF.

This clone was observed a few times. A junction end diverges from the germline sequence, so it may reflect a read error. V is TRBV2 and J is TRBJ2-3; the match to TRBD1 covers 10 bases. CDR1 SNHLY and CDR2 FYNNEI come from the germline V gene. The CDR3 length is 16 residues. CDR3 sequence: CASRDETGGIADTQYF. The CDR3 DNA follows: TGTGCCAGCCGTGATGAGACAGGGGGCATTGCAGATACGCAGTATTTT.